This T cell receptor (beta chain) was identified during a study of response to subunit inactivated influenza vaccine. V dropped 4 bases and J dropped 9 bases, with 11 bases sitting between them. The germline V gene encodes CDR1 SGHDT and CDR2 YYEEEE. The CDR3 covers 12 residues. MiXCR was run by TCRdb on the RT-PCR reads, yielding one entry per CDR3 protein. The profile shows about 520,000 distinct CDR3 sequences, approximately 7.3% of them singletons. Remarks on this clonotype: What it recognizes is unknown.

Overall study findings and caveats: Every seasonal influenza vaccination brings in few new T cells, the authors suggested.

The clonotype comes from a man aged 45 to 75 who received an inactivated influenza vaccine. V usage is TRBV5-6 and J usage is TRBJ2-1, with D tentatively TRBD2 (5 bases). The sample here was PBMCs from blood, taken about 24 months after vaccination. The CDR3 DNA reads TGTGCCAGCAGCCGGCTAGGGAGTGAGCAGTTCTTC. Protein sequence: CASSRLGSEQFF.